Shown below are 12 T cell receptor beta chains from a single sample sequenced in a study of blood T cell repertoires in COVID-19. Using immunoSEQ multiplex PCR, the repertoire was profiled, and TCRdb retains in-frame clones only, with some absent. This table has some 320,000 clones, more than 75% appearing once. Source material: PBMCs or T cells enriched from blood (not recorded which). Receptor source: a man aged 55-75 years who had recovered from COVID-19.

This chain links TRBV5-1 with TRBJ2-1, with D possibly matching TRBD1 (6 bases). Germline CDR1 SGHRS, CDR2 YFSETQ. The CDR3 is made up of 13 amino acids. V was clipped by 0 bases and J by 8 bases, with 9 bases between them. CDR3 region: CASSLDRADEQFF. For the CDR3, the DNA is TGCGCCAGCAGCTTGGACAGGGCCGATGAGCAGTTCTTC.

The CDR3 DNA sequence: TGTGCCAGCAGCTTGGAAGGGATAGGGGTTGAAAAACTGTTTTTT. It translates to CASSLEGIGVEKLFF. This chain links TRBV7-2 with TRBJ1-4; D is possibly TRBD1 (5 bases). The V and J ends lost 3 bases and 7 bases respectively, with 15 bases between them. This CDR3 has 15 residues. Germline V CDR1 and CDR2: SGHTA, FQGNSA.

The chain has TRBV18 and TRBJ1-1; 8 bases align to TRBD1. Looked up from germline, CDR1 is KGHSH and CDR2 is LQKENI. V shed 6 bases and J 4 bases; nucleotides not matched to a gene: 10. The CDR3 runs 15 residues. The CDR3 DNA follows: TGTGCCAGCTCCCCGGGACAGGTTGGGGGCACTGAAGCTTTCTTT. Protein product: CASSPGQVGGTEAFF.

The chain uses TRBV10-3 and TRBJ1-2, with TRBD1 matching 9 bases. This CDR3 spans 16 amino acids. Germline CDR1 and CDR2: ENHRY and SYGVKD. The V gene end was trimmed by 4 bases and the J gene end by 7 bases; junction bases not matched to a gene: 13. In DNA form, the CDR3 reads TGTGCCATCAGTGGGAGCCGGGACAGGGTAGATAGTGGCTACACCTTC. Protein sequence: CAISGSRDRVDSGYTF.

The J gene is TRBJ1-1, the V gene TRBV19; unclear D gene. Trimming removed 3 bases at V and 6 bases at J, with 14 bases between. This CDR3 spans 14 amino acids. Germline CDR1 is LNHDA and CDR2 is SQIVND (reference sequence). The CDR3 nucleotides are TGTGCCAGTAGTATGCGAGAGCCCGGGGCTGAAGCTTTCTTT. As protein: CASSMREPGAEAFF.

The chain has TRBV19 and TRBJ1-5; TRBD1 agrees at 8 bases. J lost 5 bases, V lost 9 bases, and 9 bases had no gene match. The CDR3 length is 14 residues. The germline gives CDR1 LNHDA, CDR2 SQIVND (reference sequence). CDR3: CASSPPGGHQPQHF. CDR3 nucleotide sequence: TGTGCCAGCTCTCCCCCAGGGGGCCATCAGCCCCAGCATTTT. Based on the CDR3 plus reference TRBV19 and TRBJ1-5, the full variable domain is DGGITQSPKYLFRKEGQNVTLSCEQNLNHDAMYWYRQDPGQGLRLIYYSQIVNDFQKGDIAEGYSVSREKKESFPLTVTSAQKNPTAFYLCASSPPGGHQPQHFGDGTRLSIL.

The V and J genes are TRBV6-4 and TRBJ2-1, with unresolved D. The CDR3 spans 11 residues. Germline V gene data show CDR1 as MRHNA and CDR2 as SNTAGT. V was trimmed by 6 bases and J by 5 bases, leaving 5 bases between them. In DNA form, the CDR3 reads TGTGCCAGCAGCAAAAACAATGAGCAGTTCTTC. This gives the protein CASSKNNEQFF.

CDR3 residues: CASSPTMGQGELFF. DNA for the CDR3: TGTGCCAGCAGCCCCACAATGGGACAGGGGGAACTGTTTTTT. J is TRBJ1-4 and V is TRBV11-2, with TRBD1 matching 11 bases. The trim removed 5 bases at V and 12 bases at J, leaving 8 bases unmatched. This CDR3 is 14 amino acids long. Germline CDR1 SGHAT, CDR2 FQNNGV.

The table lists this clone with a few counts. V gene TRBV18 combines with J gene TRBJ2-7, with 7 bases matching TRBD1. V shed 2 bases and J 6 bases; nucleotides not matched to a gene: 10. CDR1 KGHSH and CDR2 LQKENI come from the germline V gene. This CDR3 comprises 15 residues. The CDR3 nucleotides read TGTGCCAGCTCACCATTTACAGGGGATCAAGGCGAGCAGTACTTC. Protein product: CASSPFTGDQGEQYF.

The CDR3 is CASSPQGARIEQFF. The CDR3, as DNA: TGTGCCAGCTCACCACAGGGGGCCAGGATTGAGCAGTTCTTC. The chain joins TRBV18 to TRBJ2-1; TRBD1 aligns across 7 bases. The CDR3 runs to 14 residues. V lost 1 base, J lost 9 bases, and 6 bases stayed unmatched. Germline V gene sequence: CDR1 KGHSH, CDR2 LQKENI.

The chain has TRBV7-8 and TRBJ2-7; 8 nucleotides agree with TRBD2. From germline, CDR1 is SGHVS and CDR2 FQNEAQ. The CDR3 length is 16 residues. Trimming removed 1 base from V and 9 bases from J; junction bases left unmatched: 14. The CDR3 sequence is CASSLDTGTRGWWQYF. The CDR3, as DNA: TGTGCCAGCAGCTTAGATACCGGGACTAGGGGATGGTGGCAGTACTTC. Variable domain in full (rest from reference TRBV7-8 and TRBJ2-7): GAGVSQSPRYKVAKRGQDVALRCDPISGHVSLFWYQQALGQGPEFLTYFQNEAQLDKSGLPSDRFFAERPEGSVSTLKIQRTQQEDSAVYLCASSLDTGTRGWWQYFGPGTRLTVT.

DNA for the CDR3: TGTGCCATCAGAGCCGTCGCGGGAAACAATGAGCAGTTCTTC. Translating gives CAIRAVAGNNEQFF. This sequence joins TRBV10-3 and TRBJ2-1, with TRBD2 as a possible D gene (6 bases). CDR1 ENHRY and CDR2 SYGVKD come from the germline V gene. V was cut by 6 bases and J by 5 bases, with 14 bases left in between. CDR3 length equals 14 residues.